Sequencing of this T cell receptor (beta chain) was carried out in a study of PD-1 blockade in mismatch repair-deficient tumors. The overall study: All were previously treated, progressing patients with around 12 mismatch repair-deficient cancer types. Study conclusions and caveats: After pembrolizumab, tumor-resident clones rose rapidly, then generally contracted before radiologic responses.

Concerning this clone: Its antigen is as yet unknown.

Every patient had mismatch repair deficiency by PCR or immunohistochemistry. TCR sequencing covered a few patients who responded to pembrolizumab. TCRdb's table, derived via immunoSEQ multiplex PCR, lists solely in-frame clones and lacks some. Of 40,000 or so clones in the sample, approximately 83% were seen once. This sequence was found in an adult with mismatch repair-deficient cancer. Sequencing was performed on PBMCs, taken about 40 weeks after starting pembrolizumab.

The chain's CDR3 is CASSLSGSSYNEQFF. The CDR3 DNA reads as TGTGCCAGCAGTCTTAGCGGCAGCTCCTACAATGAGCAGTTCTTC. The chain couples TRBV28 to TRBJ2-1; D is possibly TRBD2 (6 bases). Trimming stripped 5 bases from V and 0 bases from J, with 11 bases between. This CDR3 has 15 amino acids. The germline gives CDR1 MDHEN, CDR2 SYDVKM.